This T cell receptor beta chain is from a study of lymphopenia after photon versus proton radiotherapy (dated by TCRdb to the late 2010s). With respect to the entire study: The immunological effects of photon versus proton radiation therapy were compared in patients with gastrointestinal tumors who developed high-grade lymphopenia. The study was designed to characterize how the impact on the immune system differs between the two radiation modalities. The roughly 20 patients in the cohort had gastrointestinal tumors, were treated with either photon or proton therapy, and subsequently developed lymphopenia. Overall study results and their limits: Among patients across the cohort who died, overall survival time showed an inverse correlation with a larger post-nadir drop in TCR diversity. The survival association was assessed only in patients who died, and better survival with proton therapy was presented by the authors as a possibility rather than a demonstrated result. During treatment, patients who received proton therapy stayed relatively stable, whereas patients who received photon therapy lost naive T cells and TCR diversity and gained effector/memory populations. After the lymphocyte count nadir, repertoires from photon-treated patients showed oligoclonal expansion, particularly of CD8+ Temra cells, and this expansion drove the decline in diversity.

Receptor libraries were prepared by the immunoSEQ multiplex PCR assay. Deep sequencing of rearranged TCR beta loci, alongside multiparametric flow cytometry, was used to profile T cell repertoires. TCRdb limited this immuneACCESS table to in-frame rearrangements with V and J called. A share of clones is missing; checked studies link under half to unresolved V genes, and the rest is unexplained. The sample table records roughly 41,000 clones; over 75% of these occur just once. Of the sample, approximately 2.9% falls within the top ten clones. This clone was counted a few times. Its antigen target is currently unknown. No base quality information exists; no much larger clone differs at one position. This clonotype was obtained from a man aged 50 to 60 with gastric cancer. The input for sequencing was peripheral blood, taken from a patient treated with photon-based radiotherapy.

The DNA sequence is TGTGCCAGCAGCCTGAGAGGGGATCACACCGGGGAGCTGTTTTTT. The encoded protein is CASSLRGDHTGELFF. Rearrangement joined TRBV7-7 to TRBJ2-2; the D call could be TRBD1 or TRBD2, with each sharing 5 bases. The CDR3 covers 15 residues, taking in both the cysteine and the phenylalanine. Only the CDR3 DNA stays, 45 bases, in frame from base 1. Deletion took 5 bases off V and 3 bases off J, with a span of 13 bases between the germline ends. In the germline V gene (reference sequence), CDR1 corresponds to SSHAT and CDR2 to FNYEAQ.